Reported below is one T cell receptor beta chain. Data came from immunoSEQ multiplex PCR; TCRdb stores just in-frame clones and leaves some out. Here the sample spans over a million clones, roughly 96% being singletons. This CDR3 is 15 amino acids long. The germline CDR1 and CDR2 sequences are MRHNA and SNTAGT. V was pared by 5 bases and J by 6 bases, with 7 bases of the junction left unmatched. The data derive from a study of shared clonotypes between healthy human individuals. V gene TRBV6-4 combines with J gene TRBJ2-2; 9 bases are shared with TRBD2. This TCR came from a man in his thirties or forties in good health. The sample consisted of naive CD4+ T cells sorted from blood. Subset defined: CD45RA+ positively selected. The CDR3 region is CASSREREVAGELFF. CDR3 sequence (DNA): TGTGCCAGCAGTCGAGAGCGGGAGGTGGCCGGGGAGCTGTTTTTT.